This T cell receptor beta chain was identified during a study of blood T cells in healthy people across ages. Notes on the study in general: It was not possible, with unsorted PBMCs, to conclusively compare naive and antigen-experienced cells.

Sample donors were healthy Caucasian individuals that came from Russia, aged roughly 6 to 95. Extraction of total RNA produced a minimum of 5 micrograms from each sample. CDR3 size: 12 residues. Germline CDR1 is SQVTM and CDR2 is ANQGSEA. The authors ran a second PCR of about 7 to 12 cycles using a sample-barcoded 5' primer and a J-beta primer mix. TCRdb processed the 5' RACE reads anew with MiXCR; each CDR3 protein has one entry. The repertoire holds 600,000 or so distinct CDR3 sequences, around 31% seen once, with approximately 14% in the top ten. Notes on this clonotype: The antigen is unknown. This may stem from a read error, because a much larger clone lies one nucleotide away.

The chain links TRBV29-1 to TRBJ1-1; a weak D match, TRBD1 (5 bases). Sequenced input: blood. The clonotype was recovered from a woman of 80 years or more in good health. CDR3 in DNA: TGCAGCGGTGAAAGGTGGGGGACTGAAGCTTTCTTT. This gives the protein CSGERWGTEAFF.